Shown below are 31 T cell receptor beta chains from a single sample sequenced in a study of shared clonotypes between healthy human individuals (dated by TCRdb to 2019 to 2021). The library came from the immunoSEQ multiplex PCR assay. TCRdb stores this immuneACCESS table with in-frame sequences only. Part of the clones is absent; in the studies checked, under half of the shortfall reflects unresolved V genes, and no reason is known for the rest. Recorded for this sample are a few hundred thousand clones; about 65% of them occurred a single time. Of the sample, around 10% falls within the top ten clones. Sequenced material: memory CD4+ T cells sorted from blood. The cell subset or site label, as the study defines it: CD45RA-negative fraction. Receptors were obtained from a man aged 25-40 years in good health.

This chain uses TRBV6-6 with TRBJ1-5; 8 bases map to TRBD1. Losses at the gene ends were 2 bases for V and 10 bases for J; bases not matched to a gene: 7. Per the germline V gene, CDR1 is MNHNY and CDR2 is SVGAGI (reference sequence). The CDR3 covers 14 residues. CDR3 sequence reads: CASSYPDRDQPQHF. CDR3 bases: TGTGCCAGCAGTTACCCGGACAGGGACCAACCCCAGCATTTT.

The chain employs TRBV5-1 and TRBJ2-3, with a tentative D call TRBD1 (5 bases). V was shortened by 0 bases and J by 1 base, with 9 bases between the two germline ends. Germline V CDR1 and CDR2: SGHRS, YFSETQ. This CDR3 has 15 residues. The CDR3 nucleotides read TGCGCCAGCAGCTTGGCCAGGGCAGGCACAGATACGCAGTATTTT. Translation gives CASSLARAGTDTQYF. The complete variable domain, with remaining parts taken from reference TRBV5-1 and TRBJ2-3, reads KAGVTQTPRYLIKTRGQQVTLSCSPISGHRSVSWYQQTPGQGLQFLFEYFSETQRNKGNFPGRFSGRQFSNSRSEMNVSTLELGDSALYLCASSLARAGTDTQYFGPGTRLTVL.

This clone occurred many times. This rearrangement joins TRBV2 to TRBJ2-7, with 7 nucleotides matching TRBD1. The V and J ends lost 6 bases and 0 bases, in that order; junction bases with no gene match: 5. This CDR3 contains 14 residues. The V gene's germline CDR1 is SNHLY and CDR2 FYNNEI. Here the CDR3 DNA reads TGTGCCAGCAGGAGACAGGGAAACTCCTACGAGCAGTACTTC. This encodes CASRRQGNSYEQYF.

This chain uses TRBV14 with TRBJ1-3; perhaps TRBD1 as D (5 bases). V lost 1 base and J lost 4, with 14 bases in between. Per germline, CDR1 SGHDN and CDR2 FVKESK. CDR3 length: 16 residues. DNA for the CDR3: TGTGCCAGCAGCCAAGCCCAACAGGCTTTCGGAAACACCATATATTTT. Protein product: CASSQAQQAFGNTIYF.

In DNA form, the CDR3 reads TGTGCCAGTAACAATCCCGGGACAGGGGAGTTCTATGGCTACACCTTC. It codes for CASNNPGTGEFYGYTF. The rearrangement uses TRBV19 and TRBJ1-2, with 10 bases fitting TRBD1. The length of the CDR3 is 16 residues. Germline V gene sequence: CDR1 LNHDA, CDR2 SQIVND (reference sequence). J lost 4 bases, V lost 7 bases, and 12 bases had no gene match. The variable domain in full, completed from reference TRBV19 and TRBJ1-2, reads DGGITQSPKYLFRKEGQNVTLSCEQNLNHDAMYWYRQDPGQGLRLIYYSQIVNDFQKGDIAEGYSVSREKKESFPLTVTSAQKNPTAFYLCASNNPGTGEFYGYTFGSGTRLTVV.

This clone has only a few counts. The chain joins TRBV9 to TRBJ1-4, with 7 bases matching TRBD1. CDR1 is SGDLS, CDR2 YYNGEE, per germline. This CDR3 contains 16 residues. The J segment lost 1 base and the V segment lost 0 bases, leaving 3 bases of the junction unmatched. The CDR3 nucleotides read TGTGCCAGCAGCGTAGGGGGGACAGTAACTAATGAAAAACTGTTTTTT. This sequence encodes CASSVGGTVTNEKLFF.

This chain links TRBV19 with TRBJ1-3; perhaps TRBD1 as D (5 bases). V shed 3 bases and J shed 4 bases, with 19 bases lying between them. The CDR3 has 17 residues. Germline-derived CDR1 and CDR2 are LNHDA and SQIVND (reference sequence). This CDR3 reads CASSMRSGTQQGNTIYF. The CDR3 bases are TGTGCCAGTAGTATGCGCTCCGGGACCCAGCAGGGAAACACCATATATTTT.

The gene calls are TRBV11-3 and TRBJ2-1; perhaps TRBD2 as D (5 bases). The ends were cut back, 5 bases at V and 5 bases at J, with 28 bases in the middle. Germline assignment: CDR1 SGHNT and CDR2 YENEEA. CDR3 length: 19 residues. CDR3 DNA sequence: TGTGCCAGCAGCCCTCAAATTGGAGGCTCTAGCAGCCTCAACAATGAGCAGTTCTTC. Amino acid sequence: CASSPQIGGSSSLNNEQFF.

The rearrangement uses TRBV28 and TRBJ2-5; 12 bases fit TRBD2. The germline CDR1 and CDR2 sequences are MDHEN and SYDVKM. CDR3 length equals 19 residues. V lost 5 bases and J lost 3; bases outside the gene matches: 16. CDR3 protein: CASSPQPRASGRGKETQYF. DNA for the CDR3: TGTGCCAGCAGTCCTCAACCCCGGGCTAGCGGGAGGGGGAAAGAGACCCAGTACTTC.

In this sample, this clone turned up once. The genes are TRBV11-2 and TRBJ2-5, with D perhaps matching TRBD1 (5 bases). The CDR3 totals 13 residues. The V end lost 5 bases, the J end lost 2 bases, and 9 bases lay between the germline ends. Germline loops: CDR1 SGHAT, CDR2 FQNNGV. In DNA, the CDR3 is TGTGCCAGCAGCCGACAGTCTCAAGAGACCCAGTACTTC. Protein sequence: CASSRQSQETQYF.

The CDR3 nucleotides read TGCGCCAGCAGCTTGATCCAGGGGAACTACAATGAGCAGTTCTTC. It encodes CASSLIQGNYNEQFF. The rearrangement joins TRBV5-1 to TRBJ2-1; maybe TRBD1 (6 bases). V lost 1 base to trimming and J lost 3 bases, with 11 bases between them. The CDR3 totals 15 residues. The V gene's germline CDR1 is SGHRS and CDR2 YFSETQ.

CDR3 DNA: TGTGCCAGCCTCGAGGGAGGGCTTCGAGAGACCCAGTACTTC. Residues: CASLEGGLRETQYF. The V gene is TRBV2, the J gene TRBJ2-5, with 7 bases matching TRBD2. V dropped 8 bases and J dropped 4; count of bases not matched to a gene: 10. CDR3 size: 14 residues. Germline V gene sequence: CDR1 SNHLY, CDR2 FYNNEI.

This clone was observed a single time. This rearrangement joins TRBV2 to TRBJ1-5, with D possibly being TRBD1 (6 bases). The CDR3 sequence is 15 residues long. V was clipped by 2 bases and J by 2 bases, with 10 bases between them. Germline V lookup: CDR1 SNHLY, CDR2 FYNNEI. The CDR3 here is CASSERAGGNQPQHF. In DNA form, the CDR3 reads TGTGCCAGCAGTGAACGGGCAGGGGGCAATCAGCCCCAGCATTTT.

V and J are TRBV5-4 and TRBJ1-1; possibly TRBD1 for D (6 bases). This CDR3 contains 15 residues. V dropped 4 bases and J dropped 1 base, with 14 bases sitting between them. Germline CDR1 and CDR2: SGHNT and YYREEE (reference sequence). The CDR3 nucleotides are TGTGCCAGCAGCCTACTACAGGGATGGAACACTGAAGCTTTCTTT. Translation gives CASSLLQGWNTEAFF.

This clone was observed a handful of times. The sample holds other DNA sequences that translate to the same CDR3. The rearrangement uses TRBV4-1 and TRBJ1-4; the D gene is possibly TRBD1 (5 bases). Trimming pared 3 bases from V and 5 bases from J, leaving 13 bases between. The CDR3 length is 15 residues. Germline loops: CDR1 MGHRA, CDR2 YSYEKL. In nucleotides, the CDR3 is TGCGCCAGCAGCCAGGCGGTGGGGGGGAATGAAAAACTGTTTTTT. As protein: CASSQAVGGNEKLFF.

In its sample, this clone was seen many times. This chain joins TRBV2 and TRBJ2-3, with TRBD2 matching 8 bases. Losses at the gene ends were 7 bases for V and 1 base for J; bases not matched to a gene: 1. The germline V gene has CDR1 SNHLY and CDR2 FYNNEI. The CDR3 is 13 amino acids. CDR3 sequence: CASILAGTDTQYF. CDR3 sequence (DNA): TGTGCCAGCATACTAGCGGGCACAGATACGCAGTATTTT.

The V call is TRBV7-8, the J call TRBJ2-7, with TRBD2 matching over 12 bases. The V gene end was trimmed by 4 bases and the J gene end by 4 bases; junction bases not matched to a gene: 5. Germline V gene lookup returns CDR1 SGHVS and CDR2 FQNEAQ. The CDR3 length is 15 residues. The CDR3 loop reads CASSWRTSGIYEQYF. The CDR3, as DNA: TGTGCCAGCAGCTGGAGGACTAGCGGGATATACGAGCAGTACTTC.

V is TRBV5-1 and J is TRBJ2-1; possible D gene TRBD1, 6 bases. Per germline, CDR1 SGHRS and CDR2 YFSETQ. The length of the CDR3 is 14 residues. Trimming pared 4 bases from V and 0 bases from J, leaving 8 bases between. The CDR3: CASSEDSSYNEQFF. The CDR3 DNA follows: TGCGCCAGCAGCGAGGACAGCTCCTACAATGAGCAGTTCTTC.

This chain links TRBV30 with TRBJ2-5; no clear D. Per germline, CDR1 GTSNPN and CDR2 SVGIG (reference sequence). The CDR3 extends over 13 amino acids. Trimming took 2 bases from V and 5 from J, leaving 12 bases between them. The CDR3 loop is CAWSLVMLETQYF. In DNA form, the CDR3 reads TGTGCCTGGAGTCTAGTAATGTTGGAGACCCAGTACTTC.

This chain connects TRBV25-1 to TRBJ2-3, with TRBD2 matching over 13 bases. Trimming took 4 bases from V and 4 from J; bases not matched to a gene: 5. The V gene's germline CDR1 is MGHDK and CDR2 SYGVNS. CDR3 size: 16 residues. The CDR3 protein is CASSGGTSGKSDTQYF. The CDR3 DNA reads TGTGCCAGCAGTGGAGGGACTAGCGGGAAATCAGATACGCAGTATTTT.

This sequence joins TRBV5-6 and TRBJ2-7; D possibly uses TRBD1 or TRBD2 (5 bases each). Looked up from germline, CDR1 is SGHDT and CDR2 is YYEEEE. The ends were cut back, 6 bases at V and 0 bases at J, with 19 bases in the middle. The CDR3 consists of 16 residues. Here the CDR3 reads CASTRGVAAYSYEQYF. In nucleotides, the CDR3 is TGTGCCAGCACTCGAGGGGTGGCGGCGTACTCCTACGAGCAGTACTTC.

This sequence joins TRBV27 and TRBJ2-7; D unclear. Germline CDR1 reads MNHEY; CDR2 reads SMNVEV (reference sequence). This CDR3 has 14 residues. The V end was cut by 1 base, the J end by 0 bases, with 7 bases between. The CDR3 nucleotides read TGTGCCAGCAGTTTATGGGGAAGCTCCTACGAGCAGTACTTC. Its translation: CASSLWGSSYEQYF.

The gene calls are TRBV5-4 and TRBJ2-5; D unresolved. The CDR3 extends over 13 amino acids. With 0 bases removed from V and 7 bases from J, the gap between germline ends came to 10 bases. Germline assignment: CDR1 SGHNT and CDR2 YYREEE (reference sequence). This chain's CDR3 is CASSLEAKGTQYF. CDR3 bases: TGTGCCAGCAGCTTGGAGGCCAAAGGGACCCAGTACTTC.

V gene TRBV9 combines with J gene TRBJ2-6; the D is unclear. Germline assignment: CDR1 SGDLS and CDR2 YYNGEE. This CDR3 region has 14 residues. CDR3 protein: CASLSSSGANVLTF. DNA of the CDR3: TGTGCAAGCCTATCGAGCTCTGGGGCCAACGTCCTGACTTTC.

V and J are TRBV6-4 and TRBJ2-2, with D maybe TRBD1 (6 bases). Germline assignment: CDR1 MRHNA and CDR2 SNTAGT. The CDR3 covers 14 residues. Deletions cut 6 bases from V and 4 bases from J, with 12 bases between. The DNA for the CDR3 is TGTGCCAGCAGCAGGGGCCCTTCCACCGGGGAGCTGTTTTTT. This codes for CASSRGPSTGELFF.

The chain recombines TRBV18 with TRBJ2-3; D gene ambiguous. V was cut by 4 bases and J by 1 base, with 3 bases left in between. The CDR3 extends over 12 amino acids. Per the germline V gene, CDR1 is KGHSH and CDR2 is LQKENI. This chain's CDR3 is CASSRGTDTQYF. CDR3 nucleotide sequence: TGTGCCAGCTCACGTGGCACAGATACGCAGTATTTT.

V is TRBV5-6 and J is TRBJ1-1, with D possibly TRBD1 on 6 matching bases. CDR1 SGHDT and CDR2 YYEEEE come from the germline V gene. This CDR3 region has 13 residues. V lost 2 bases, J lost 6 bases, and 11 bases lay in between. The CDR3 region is CASSLVDRPEAFF. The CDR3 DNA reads TGTGCCAGCAGCTTAGTAGACAGGCCTGAAGCTTTCTTT.

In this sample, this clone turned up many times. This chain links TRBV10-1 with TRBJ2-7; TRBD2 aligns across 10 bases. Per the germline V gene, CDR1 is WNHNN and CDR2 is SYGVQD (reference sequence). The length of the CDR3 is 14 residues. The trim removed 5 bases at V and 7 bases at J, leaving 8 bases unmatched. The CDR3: CASSKTSGPGEQYF. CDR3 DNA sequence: TGCGCCAGCAGTAAGACTAGCGGGCCCGGGGAGCAGTACTTC.

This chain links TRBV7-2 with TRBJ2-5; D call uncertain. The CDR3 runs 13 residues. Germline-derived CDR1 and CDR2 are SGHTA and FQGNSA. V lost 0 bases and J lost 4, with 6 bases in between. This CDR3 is CASSLAGRETQYF. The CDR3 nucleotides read TGTGCCAGCAGCTTAGCGGGCAGAGAGACCCAGTACTTC.

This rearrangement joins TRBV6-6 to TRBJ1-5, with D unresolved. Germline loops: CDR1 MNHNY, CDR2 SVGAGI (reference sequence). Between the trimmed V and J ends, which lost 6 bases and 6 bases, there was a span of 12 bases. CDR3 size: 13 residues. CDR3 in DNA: TGTGCCAGCAGGGGGTTAGGTAGTCAGCCCCAGCATTTT. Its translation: CASRGLGSQPQHF.

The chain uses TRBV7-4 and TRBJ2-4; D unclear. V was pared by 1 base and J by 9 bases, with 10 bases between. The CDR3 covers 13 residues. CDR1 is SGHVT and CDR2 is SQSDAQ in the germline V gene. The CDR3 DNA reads TGTGCCAGCAGCTTAGACGCTAGATCCATTCAGTACTTC. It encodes CASSLDARSIQYF.